This is a list of T cell receptor beta chains from one sample in a study. TCRdb independently ran MiXCR on the RT-PCR reads; one entry per CDR3 protein. The table has more than 600,000 distinct CDR3 sequences, 14% seen once. Sequenced material: memory CD4+ T cells from blood. The receptors were sampled from a female donor in good health, serving as a healthy control. Each CDR3 is given with its conserved first and last residue. D genes are given only for firm matches. Expanded clones get a size class; other rows say once, few or many, or leave the size out.

CDR3: CASSLGGNSYEQYF; DNA: TGCGCCAGCAGCTTGGGGGGCAACTCCTACGAGCAGTACTTC; V: TRBV5-1; length: 14; size: many; J: TRBJ2-7; D: NA
CDR3: CASSVPTGVDGYTF; DNA: TGCGCCAGCAGCGTCCCGACAGGGGTCGATGGCTACACCTTC; V: TRBV5-1; length: 14; size: many; J: TRBJ1-2; D: TRBD1
CDR3: CAISEDRDYGYTF; DNA: TGTGCCATCAGTGAGGACAGGGACTATGGCTACACCTTC; V: TRBV10-3; length: 13; size: few; J: TRBJ1-2; D: TRBD1
CDR3: CASSEEASGWGETQYF; DNA: TGTGCCAGCAGTGAAGAAGCTAGCGGGTGGGGAGAGACCCAGTACTTC; V: TRBV2; length: 16; size: few; J: TRBJ2-5; D: TRBD2
CDR3: CASSLTGDKPQHF; DNA: TGTGCCAGCAGCTTGACAGGGGATAAGCCCCAGCATTTT; V: TRBV5-6; length: 13; size: many; J: TRBJ1-5; D: TRBD1
CDR3: CASSQYYDTQYF; DNA: TGTGCCAGCAGCCAGTACTATGATACGCAGTATTTT; V: TRBV4-2; length: 12; size: many; J: TRBJ2-3; D: NA
CDR3: CAISEGASTDTQYF; DNA: TGTGCCATCAGTGAGGGGGCTAGCACAGATACGCAGTATTTT; V: TRBV10-3; length: 14; size: few; J: TRBJ2-3; D: NA
CDR3: CASSNLDRGNNEQFF; DNA: TGCGCCAGCAGCAACCTTGACAGGGGAAACAATGAGCAGTTCTTC; V: TRBV5-1; length: 15; size: many; J: TRBJ2-1; D: TRBD1
CDR3: CATSRGQGRDEQFF; DNA: TGTGCCACCAGCAGAGGCCAGGGGCGTGATGAGCAGTTCTTC; V: TRBV15; length: 14; size: NA; J: TRBJ2-1; D: NA
CDR3: CASSQEWKGARVQYF; DNA: TGTGCCAGCAGCCAAGAGTGGAAGGGGGCGCGGGTCCAGTACTTC; V: TRBV4-2; length: 15; size: NA; J: TRBJ2-5; D: TRBD1
CDR3: CSARDSSSWGRINEQYF; DNA: TGCAGTGCTAGAGATAGCTCGTCCTGGGGGAGGATCAACGAGCAGTACTTC; V: TRBV20-1; length: 17; size: once; J: TRBJ2-7; D: NA
CDR3: CASSVGPGLAGRGEQFF; DNA: TGTGCCAGCAGTGTCGGCCCGGGACTAGCGGGTAGGGGTGAGCAGTTCTTC; V: TRBV6-1; length: 17; size: few; J: TRBJ2-1; D: TRBD2
CDR3: CASGDSYYGYTF; DNA: TGTGCCAGCGGTGACAGCTACTATGGCTACACCTTC; V: TRBV6-5; length: 12; size: many; J: TRBJ1-2; D: NA
CDR3: CASSLGLGYSNQPQHF; DNA: TGTGCCAGCAGCTTAGGATTGGGGTATAGCAATCAGCCCCAGCATTTT; V: TRBV7-2; length: 16; size: NA; J: TRBJ1-5; D: NA
CDR3: CASSWSTGELYF; DNA: TGTGCCAGCAGTTGGAGCACCGGGGAGCTGTACTTC; V: TRBV27; length: 12; size: few; J: TRBJ2-7; D: NA
CDR3: CASSGTGMAEETQYF; DNA: TGTGCCAGCAGCGGGACAGGGATGGCGGAAGAGACCCAGTACTTC; V: TRBV7-9; length: 15; size: few; J: TRBJ2-5; D: TRBD1
CDR3: CASSIYRDNGEQYF; DNA: TGTGCCAGCAGCATCTACCGGGACAACGGCGAGCAGTACTTC; V: TRBV6-7; length: 14; size: NA; J: TRBJ2-7; D: NA
CDR3: CASRRDQGGYGYTF; DNA: TGTGCCAGCCGGCGGGACCAAGGGGGGTATGGCTACACCTTC; V: TRBV18; length: 14; size: NA; J: TRBJ1-2; D: NA
CDR3: CAISRDRLGGYTF; DNA: TGTGCCATCAGCCGGGACAGGCTGGGCGGCTACACCTTC; V: TRBV10-3; length: 13; size: many; J: TRBJ1-2; D: TRBD1
CDR3: CASSQGPSPLHF; DNA: TGTGCCAGCAGCCAAGGTCCTTCACCCCTCCACTTT; V: TRBV3-1; length: 12; size: NA; J: TRBJ1-6; D: NA
CDR3: CSGSGNANQPQHF; DNA: TGCAGTGGATCAGGGAACGCAAATCAGCCCCAGCATTTT; V: TRBV20-1; length: 13; size: few; J: TRBJ1-5; D: NA
CDR3: CASSPQGVEKLFF; DNA: TGTGCCAGCAGCCCGCAAGGGGTTGAAAAACTGTTTTTT; V: TRBV7-2; length: 13; size: NA; J: TRBJ1-4; D: NA
CDR3: CASSEVREGTQYF; DNA: TGTGCCAGCAGTGAAGTCAGGGAAGGGACCCAGTACTTC; V: TRBV6-1; length: 13; size: NA; J: TRBJ2-5; D: NA
CDR3: CASSYWTSERDEQYF; DNA: TGTGCCAGCAGTTATTGGACTAGCGAGAGAGACGAGCAGTACTTC; V: TRBV6-6; length: 15; size: NA; J: TRBJ2-7; D: TRBD2
CDR3: CATSDTALQTDTQYF; DNA: TGTGCCACCAGTGATACGGCCCTGCAAACAGATACGCAGTATTTT; V: TRBV24-1; length: 15; size: few; J: TRBJ2-3; D: NA
CDR3: CASSPRVDTQYF; DNA: TGTGCCAGCAGCCCCCGAGTTGACACGCAGTATTTT; V: TRBV7-2; length: 12; size: many; J: TRBJ2-3; D: NA
CDR3: CSALLGGTGGDGYTF; DNA: TGCAGTGCTCTTCTGGGGGGGACAGGGGGCGATGGCTACACCTTC; V: TRBV20-1; length: 15; size: NA; J: TRBJ1-2; D: TRBD1
CDR3: CASSVGITSYSGNTIYF; DNA: TGTGCCAGCAGCGTAGGGATTACAAGTTACTCTGGAAACACCATATATTTT; V: TRBV9; length: 17; size: few; J: TRBJ1-3; D: NA
CDR3: CASSQVTGGQPQHF; DNA: TGTGCCAGCAGCCAAGTAACAGGGGGGCAGCCCCAGCATTTT; V: TRBV3-1; length: 14; size: NA; J: TRBJ1-5; D: TRBD1
CDR3: CASQSWEGKGNQPQHF; DNA: TGTGCCAGCCAATCCTGGGAGGGCAAAGGCAATCAGCCCCAGCATTTT; V: TRBV6-4; length: 16; size: NA; J: TRBJ1-5; D: NA
CDR3: CASRFSTGELFF; DNA: TGTGCCAGCCGGTTCTCTACCGGGGAGCTGTTTTTT; V: TRBV7-2; length: 12; size: NA; J: TRBJ2-2; D: NA
CDR3: CASSQVPPDSEAFF; DNA: TGTGCCAGCAGCCAAGTCCCACCCGATTCTGAAGCTTTCTTT; V: TRBV3-1; length: 14; size: NA; J: TRBJ1-1; D: NA
CDR3: CSAPINRGGEQFF; DNA: TGCAGTGCTCCCATCAACAGGGGAGGTGAGCAGTTCTTC; V: TRBV20-1; length: 13; size: many; J: TRBJ2-1; D: NA
CDR3: CASSGTPGNEQFF; DNA: TGCGCCAGCAGTGGGACCCCGGGTAATGAGCAGTTCTTC; V: TRBV5-1; length: 13; size: many; J: TRBJ2-1; D: NA
CDR3: CASSNTGRTEAFF; DNA: TGCGCCAGCAGCAATACCGGGAGGACTGAAGCTTTCTTT; V: TRBV5-1; length: 13; size: NA; J: TRBJ1-1; D: NA
CDR3: CASPPRPGQIPSGANVLTF; DNA: TGTGCCAGCCCGCCTAGACCGGGACAGATACCATCTGGGGCCAACGTCCTGACTTTC; V: TRBV18; length: 19; size: few; J: TRBJ2-6; D: TRBD1
CDR3: CASNTRGEQFF; DNA: TGTGCCAGCAACACAAGGGGTGAGCAGTTCTTC; V: TRBV28; length: 11; size: few; J: TRBJ2-1; D: NA
CDR3: CSARDPRAGQDEQYF; DNA: TGCAGTGCTAGAGACCCTCGAGCTGGGCAGGACGAGCAGTACTTC; V: TRBV20-1; length: 15; size: NA; J: TRBJ2-7; D: NA
CDR3: CASTRGGFNQPQHF; DNA: TGTGCCAGCACCCGTGGGGGGTTCAATCAGCCCCAGCATTTT; V: TRBV7-9; length: 14; size: NA; J: TRBJ1-5; D: NA
CDR3: CSVGTGGGANVLTF; DNA: TGCAGCGTGGGGACCGGTGGTGGGGCCAACGTCCTGACTTTC; V: TRBV29-1; length: 14; size: few; J: TRBJ2-6; D: NA
CDR3: CASSPESGSSTDTQYF; DNA: TGTGCCAGCTCACCGGAAAGCGGGAGTTCCACAGATACGCAGTATTTT; V: TRBV18; length: 16; size: NA; J: TRBJ2-3; D: TRBD2
CDR3: CASRAGQGQSTDTQYF; DNA: TGCGCCAGCAGGGCTGGACAGGGGCAGAGCACAGATACGCAGTATTTT; V: TRBV5-1; length: 16; size: many; J: TRBJ2-3; D: TRBD1
CDR3: CASSYTHDDQPQHF; DNA: TGTGCCAGCAGTTATACCCATGACGATCAGCCCCAGCATTTT; V: TRBV6-6; length: 14; size: few; J: TRBJ1-5; D: NA
CDR3: CASGRQGRRRF; DNA: TGTGCCAGTGGGCGCCAGGGACGACGCAGATTT; V: TRBV6-2/TRBV6-3; length: 11; size: many; J: TRBJ1-1; D: NA
CDR3: CASSTGPGGDQPQHF; DNA: TGTGCCAGCAGCACGGGGCCAGGGGGCGACCAGCCCCAGCATTTT; V: TRBV7-2; length: 15; size: NA; J: TRBJ1-5; D: TRBD1
CDR3: CAITREGTEAFF; DNA: TGTGCCATCACCCGAGAGGGAACTGAAGCTTTCTTT; V: TRBV10-3; length: 12; size: many; J: TRBJ1-1; D: NA
CDR3: CASGTSGKYEQYF; DNA: TGTGCCAGTGGGACTAGCGGGAAGTACGAGCAGTACTTC; V: TRBV12-3/TRBV12-4; length: 13; size: many; J: TRBJ2-7; D: TRBD2
CDR3: CASRVSENYGYTF; DNA: TGTGCCAGCAGGGTCTCAGAGAACTATGGCTACACCTTC; V: TRBV6-1; length: 13; size: few; J: TRBJ1-2; D: NA
CDR3: CASISGRGQGPSEQFF; DNA: TGTGCCAGCATTTCCGGGAGGGGACAGGGACCGAGTGAGCAGTTCTTC; V: TRBV12-3/TRBV12-4; length: 16; size: many; J: TRBJ2-1; D: NA
CDR3: CASSLFQGSRETQYF; DNA: TGTGCCAGCAGTTTATTTCAGGGGTCGAGGGAGACCCAGTACTTC; V: TRBV12-3/TRBV12-4; length: 15; size: many; J: TRBJ2-5; D: NA